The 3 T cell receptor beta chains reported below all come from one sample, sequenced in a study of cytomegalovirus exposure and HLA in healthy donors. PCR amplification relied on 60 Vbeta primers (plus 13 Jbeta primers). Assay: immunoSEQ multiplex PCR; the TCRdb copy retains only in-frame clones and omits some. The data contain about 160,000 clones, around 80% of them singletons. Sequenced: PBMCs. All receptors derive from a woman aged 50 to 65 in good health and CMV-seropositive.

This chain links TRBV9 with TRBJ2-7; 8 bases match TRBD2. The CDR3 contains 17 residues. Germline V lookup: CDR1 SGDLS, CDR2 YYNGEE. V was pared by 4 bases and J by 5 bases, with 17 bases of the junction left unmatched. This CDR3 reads CASSPDLGSGGIHEQYF. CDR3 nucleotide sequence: TGTGCCAGCAGCCCCGACTTGGGGAGCGGGGGTATCCACGAGCAGTACTTC.

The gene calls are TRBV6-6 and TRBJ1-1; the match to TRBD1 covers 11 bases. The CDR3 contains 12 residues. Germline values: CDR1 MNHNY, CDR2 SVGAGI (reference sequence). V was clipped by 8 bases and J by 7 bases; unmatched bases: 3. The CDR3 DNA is TGTGCCAGCCGGACAGGGGGCGTTGAAGCTTTCTTT. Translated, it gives CASRTGGVEAFF.

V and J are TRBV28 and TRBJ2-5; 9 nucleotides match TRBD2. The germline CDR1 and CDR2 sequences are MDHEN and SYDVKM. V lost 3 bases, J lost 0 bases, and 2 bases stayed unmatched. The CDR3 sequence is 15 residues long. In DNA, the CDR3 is TGTGCCAGCAGTTTGACTAGCGGATACCAAGAGACCCAGTACTTC. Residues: CASSLTSGYQETQYF.